This T cell receptor beta chain originates from a study of CD8+CD57+ T cells in acquired aplastic anemia. Across the whole study: Mean DNA quantity obtained from sorted CD4+ and CD8+ cells was 3 to 4 ug. Healthy donor sequencing depth: some 10 million CD4+, fewer than 13 million CD8+ reads. Findings of the study overall: In CD8+ cells, Simpson's diversity showed no significant difference between patients and controls. Patients and controls were found to share fewer than 35 CD8+ CDR3 sequences.

Genomic DNA constituted the template upon which TCR beta VDJ and CDR3 profiling was performed. TCRdb re-called the reads through MiXCR, storing one row per CDR3 protein. The sample carries 75,000 to 90,000 distinct CDR3 sequences, under 50% recorded once. About this clonotype itself: No antigen is known for it.

The sample consisted of sorted CD4+, CD8+, or CD8+CD57+ T cells (not recorded which) from PBMCs. This receptor was identified in a human donor in good health, serving as a control.

CDR3 sequence reads: CASSEWRGVDTQYF. The CDR3 region has the DNA TGTGCCAGCAGTGAATGGCGGGGGGTCGATACGCAGTATTTT. This sequence joins TRBV25-1 and TRBJ2-3, with 8 bases lining up with TRBD2. J lost 6 bases, V lost 1 base, and 3 bases had no gene match. The CDR3 is made up of 14 amino acids. The V gene's germline CDR1 is MGHDK and CDR2 SYGVNS.